The entry below describes one T cell receptor (beta chain). Its specific antigen is unknown. No base quality information exists; no much larger clone differs at one position. The meaning of the sample's treatment or condition label: some 20 received Ad26.COV2.S at low or high dose, single or two shots; a few received placebo; per-sample allocation not given. For vaccine and placebo recipients, the sequenced repertoires came from samples collected on day 63 after the first injection. Between 29 July and 7 August 2020, Cohort 1b enrolled 25 adults aged 18-55 years at one site in Boston, USA. As a vaccine, Ad26.COV2.S was a replication-incompetent adenovirus type 26 vector that expressed a prefusion-stabilized SARS-CoV-2 spike protein derived from the original Wuhan strain. In the germline V gene, CDR1 corresponds to MGHRA and CDR2 to YSYEKL. The CDR3 spans 15 residues, from the cysteine through the phenylalanine. The kept DNA is CDR3 alone, 45 bases in frame from the first base. At the junction V is shortened by 3 bases and J by 10 bases; bases outside the gene matches: 3.

The immunoSEQ Assay was used to sequence TCRbeta CDR3 regions. After extraction, genomic DNA underwent amplification by bias-controlled multiplex PCR, followed by high-throughput sequencing. In the paper's pipeline: To quantify the absolute abundance of every unique TCRbeta CDR3 region, sequences were collapsed and filtered. T cell fraction was estimated by normalizing TCRbeta template counts to usable DNA, with usable DNA measured through amplification of reference genes found in all nucleated cells. Repertoire TCRs were annotated as SARS-CoV-2-specific when V gene, CDR3 amino acid sequence and J gene were exactly matched to a known reactive TCR set. MIRA supplied the reference SARS-CoV-2 TCR set, which was filtered for enrichment in COVID-19-positive ImmuneCODE repertoires so that public or cross-reactive TCRs were removed. Drawing on the MIRA antigens, annotated TCRs were analysed further at the level of specific ORF or position within ORF. Breadth was defined as annotated unique rearrangements over total unique productive rearrangements; depth was the summed frequency of those rearrangements. Two-sided Wilcoxon rank-sum tests were used to compare TCR breadth between groups. The table was pulled from immuneACCESS by TCRdb, which kept in-frame rearrangements only. Such tables lose some clones; where checked, under half of the loss comes from unresolved V genes, and the rest has no known cause. That table is the source of V, J and clone size, and D and trimming were worked out from the DNA. The sample includes 250,000 or so clones, with around 90% observed a single time. The ten most abundant clones make up less than 3.5% of the sample.

The sample is drawn from a study of Ad26.COV2.S vaccination and SARS-CoV-2 variants (dated by TCRdb to the early 2020s). General notes on the study: Donors in the vaccine arm were drawn from COV1001, a phase I-IIa trial of Ad26.COV2.S in healthy adults that was multicentre, randomized, double-blind and placebo-controlled. A total of some 30 samples were included in the TCR-sequenced set, comprising about 20 Ad26.COV2.S vaccine recipients, 5 placebo recipients and 8 SARS-CoV-2 convalescent individuals. Participants in the trial were split at random into five groups of five each, receiving low-dose or high-dose Ad26.COV2.S once or twice, or else placebo on both occasions. Ad26.COV2.S was administered intramuscularly at a dose of 5x10^10 or 1x10^11 viral particles, either as one shot or as two shots given 56 days apart. Sequencing of the TCRbeta repertoire served to evaluate the specificity and breadth of SARS-CoV-2-reactive T cell receptors following Ad26.COV2.S vaccination. Investigators remained blinded to trial group allocation during experiments and outcome assessment.

Beyond this particular receptor, the publication reports: Vaccine and placebo recipients had comparable non-spike TCR breadth, which fits with the vaccine containing only spike. According to the authors, total T cell responses may have been underestimated by the TCR breadth and depth analyses. After vaccination, substantial breadth of spike-specific CD8+ and CD4+ T cell responses was reported. The study was not powered to compare responses between vaccine doses or regimens. Compared with placebo recipients, Ad26.COV2.S recipients showed higher spike-specific TCR breadth (P = 0.0014).

The source is a person between 18 and 60 years old who received the Ad26.COV2.S COVID-19 vaccine or a placebo. The specimen comprised peripheral blood, sampled in a trial of Ad26.COV2.S vaccine versus placebo. The chain is assembled from TRBV4-1 and TRBJ2-1, and 16 bases in between align with TRBD2. The DNA reads TGCGCCAGCAGCCAGGGACTAGCGGGAGGGGGAGAGCAGTTCTTC. Its protein is CASSQGLAGGGEQFF.